The 21 T cell receptor beta chains below were found in one sample sequenced in a study of CD8+ T cells in alopecia areata. Sequencing used cDNA as its template, made by extracting RNA and reverse transcribing it. Profiled with immunoSEQ multiplex PCR; TCRdb holds only in-frame clones, not every one. The sample contains roughly 180,000 clones, approximately 62% of which appear only once. The sample here was CD4+ T cells sorted from blood, taken at week 0. The receptors originated from a human donor with alopecia areata.

This chain uses TRBV28 with TRBJ2-6; 7 bases match TRBD1. From germline, CDR1 is MDHEN and CDR2 SYDVKM. V lost 2 bases to trimming and J lost 2 bases; unmatched junction nucleotides: 9. This CDR3 has 18 residues. Written as DNA, the CDR3 is TGTGCCAGCAGTTTAAAGGCAGGGGGTGGCACTGGGGCCAACGTCCTGACTTTC. Translated: CASSLKAGGGTGANVLTF.

This clone was observed once. The rearrangement uses TRBV7-8 and TRBJ1-6, with D uncertain. The germline CDR1 and CDR2 sequences are SGHVS and FQNEAQ. V was shortened by 2 bases and J by 7 bases, with 6 bases between the two germline ends. This CDR3 is 13 amino acids long. The CDR3 DNA follows: TGTGCCAGCAGCTTAATGGTCAATTCACCCCTCCACTTT. It is translated as CASSLMVNSPLHF. The full variable domain, its missing parts supplied by reference TRBV7-8 and TRBJ1-6, is GAGVSQSPRYKVAKRGQDVALRCDPISGHVSLFWYQQALGQGPEFLTYFQNEAQLDKSGLPSDRFFAERPEGSVSTLKIQRTQQEDSAVYLCASSLMVNSPLHFGNGTRLTVT.

The V and J genes are TRBV18 and TRBJ2-6; 7 nucleotides line up with TRBD2. V was clipped by 0 bases and J by 6 bases; unmatched bases: 11. The CDR3 is 18 amino acids. Germline CDR1 and CDR2: KGHSH and LQKENI. CDR3 sequence (DNA): TGTGCCAGCTCACCACCGTCCGGGACTACCATGAAGGCCAACGTCCTGACTTTC. This sequence encodes CASSPPSGTTMKANVLTF. Looking up the rest from reference TRBV18 and TRBJ2-6 gives the full variable domain: NAGVMQNPRHLVRRRGQEARLRCSPMKGHSHVYWYRQLPEEGLKFMVYLQKENIIDESGMPKERFSAEFPKEGPSILRIQQVVRGDSAAYFCASSPPSGTTMKANVLTFGAGSRLTVL.

The V gene is TRBV25-1, the J gene TRBJ2-3; weak D call: TRBD2 (5 bases). V gave up 6 bases and J gave up 0 bases, with 7 bases separating them. The germline V gene encodes CDR1 MGHDK and CDR2 SYGVNS. The CDR3 covers 13 residues. The CDR3 nucleotides read TGTGCCAGCAGAGGCGGGAGCACAGATACGCAGTATTTT. Translating gives CASRGGSTDTQYF.

This clone has a handful of counts. This chain connects TRBV19 to TRBJ2-4; D remains unclear. Germline loops: CDR1 LNHDA, CDR2 SQIVND (reference sequence). The V end lost 5 bases, the J end lost 8 bases, and 7 bases lay between the germline ends. The length of the CDR3 is 11 residues. CDR3 amino acids: CASSSKDIQYF. The CDR3 DNA sequence: TGTGCCAGTAGTTCCAAGGACATTCAGTACTTC.

The sample holds one count of this clone. J is TRBJ2-1 and V is TRBV30; D gene uncertain. This CDR3 contains 11 residues. Per the germline V gene, CDR1 is GTSNPN and CDR2 is SVGIG (reference sequence). V lost 4 bases, J lost 4 bases, and 5 bases lay in between. This chain's CDR3 is CAWNAYNEQFF. The CDR3 DNA sequence: TGTGCCTGGAACGCTTACAATGAGCAGTTCTTC.

This clone has only one observation. The chain combines TRBV15 with TRBJ2-3; 8 nucleotides match TRBD2. Germline lookup yields CDR1 LNHNV and CDR2 YYDKDF (reference sequence). The CDR3 covers 18 residues. V shed 0 bases and J 3 bases; nucleotides not matched to a gene: 11. The CDR3 sequence is CATSRDPTLSGGTDTQYF. CDR3 DNA sequence: TGTGCCACCAGCAGAGATCCGACGTTGAGCGGGGGAACAGATACGCAGTATTTT. Full variable domain (rest looked up from reference TRBV15 and TRBJ2-3): DAMVIQNPRYQVTQFGKPVTLSCSQTLNHNVMYWYQQKSSQAPKLLFHYYDKDFNNEADTPDNFQSRRPNTSFCFLDIRSPGLGDTAMYLCATSRDPTLSGGTDTQYFGPGTRLTVL.

Concerning this clone: This specimen includes other DNA sequences encoding the same CDR3. The J gene is TRBJ2-7, the V gene TRBV29-1, with 9 bases aligning to TRBD1. The trim removed 6 bases at V and 2 bases at J, leaving 20 bases unmatched. CDR3 length: 18 residues. CDR1 is SQVTM, CDR2 ANQGSEA, per germline. The CDR3 DNA reads TGCAGCGTGGCGGGGGTGGCCGCGTGGGGGACAGGGACCTACGAGCAGTACTTC. Its protein is CSVAGVAAWGTGTYEQYF.

This clone was seen only a few times. The chain combines TRBV29-1 with TRBJ1-6; D might be TRBD1 (5 bases). The CDR3 extends over 13 amino acids. Germline loops: CDR1 SQVTM, CDR2 ANQGSEA. The V gene lost 6 bases and the J gene lost 6 bases, with 12 bases spanning the gap. CDR3 residues: CSVVDRVNSPLHF. In DNA form, the CDR3 reads TGCAGCGTCGTTGACAGAGTTAATTCACCCCTCCACTTT.

This clone was detected only a few times. The CDR3 DNA reads as TGTGCCAGCAGCGTGTCGGCGGGACTAGCTAATGTGGAGCAGTTCTTC. As protein: CASSVSAGLANVEQFF. The chain carries TRBV9 and TRBJ2-1, with 9 nucleotides matching TRBD2. J was trimmed by 10 bases and V by 2 bases; bases with no gene match: 13. CDR1 and CDR2 from the germline V gene are SGDLS and YYNGEE. This CDR3 is built from 16 residues.

This chain links TRBV4-3 with TRBJ2-3; weak D call: TRBD2 (6 bases). Per the germline V gene, CDR1 is LGHNA and CDR2 is YSLEER. The CDR3 spans 17 residues. Between the trimmed V and J ends, which lost 0 bases and 0 bases, there was a span of 13 bases. This CDR3 reads CASSQDMGRGSTDTQYF. CDR3 DNA: TGCGCCAGCAGCCAAGACATGGGGCGGGGTAGCACAGATACGCAGTATTTT.

This clone was seen a few times. V gene TRBV5-1 combines with J gene TRBJ2-7; 7 bases are a match to TRBD2. Germline trimming cut 0 bases from V and 3 bases from J; bases unmatched to any gene: 9. The CDR3 covers 16 residues. Germline V gives CDR1 SGHRS, CDR2 YFSETQ. The CDR3: CASSLAGGRSHYEQYF. Here the CDR3 DNA reads TGCGCCAGCAGCTTGGCCGGGGGGAGAAGCCACTACGAGCAGTACTTC.

The V and J genes are TRBV5-1 and TRBJ2-3; D not certain. The length of the CDR3 is 13 residues. Trimming removed 3 bases from V and 2 bases from J, with 7 bases in between. CDR1 is SGHRS, CDR2 YFSETQ, per germline. The CDR3, as DNA: TGCGCCAGCAGCTCCCTCCCCACAGATACGCAGTATTTT. Amino acids: CASSSLPTDTQYF.

The rearrangement joins TRBV30 to TRBJ1-2; possibly TRBD1 for D (5 bases). This CDR3 has 13 residues. The V gene lost 1 base and the J gene lost 1 base, with 7 bases spanning the gap. Germline CDR1 GTSNPN, CDR2 SVGIG (reference sequence). This CDR3 reads CAWSGGDNYGYTF. For the CDR3, the DNA is TGTGCCTGGAGTGGAGGGGATAACTATGGCTACACCTTC.

For this clone: The sample carries other DNA sequences with the same CDR3. This chain connects TRBV29-1 to TRBJ2-3; TRBD1 might be the D (5 bases). The CDR3 has 13 amino acids. Germline V gene sequence: CDR1 SQVTM, CDR2 ANQGSEA. V lost 4 bases and J lost 0, with 8 bases in between. CDR3 nucleotide sequence: TGCAGCGTTGGGGGCAGAAGCACAGATACGCAGTATTTT. Protein product: CSVGGRSTDTQYF.

The chain uses TRBV5-1 and TRBJ1-2; no clear D gene. V was pared by 2 bases and J by 8 bases, with 13 bases between. In germline, CDR1 is SGHRS, CDR2 YFSETQ. The CDR3 runs to 13 residues. CDR3 nucleotides: TGCGCCAGCAGCTTTGAGGCAGGTCGGGGCTACACCTTC. It translates to CASSFEAGRGYTF. Based on the CDR3 plus reference TRBV5-1 and TRBJ1-2, the full variable domain is KAGVTQTPRYLIKTRGQQVTLSCSPISGHRSVSWYQQTPGQGLQFLFEYFSETQRNKGNFPGRFSGRQFSNSRSEMNVSTLELGDSALYLCASSFEAGRGYTFGSGTRLTVV.

This chain uses TRBV7-3 with TRBJ2-1, with D possibly TRBD2 on 6 matching bases. CDR1 and CDR2 from the germline V gene are SGHTA and FQGTGA. Trimming removed 2 bases from V and 6 bases from J, with 11 bases in between. This CDR3 is 14 amino acids long. The CDR3 sequence is CASSLGGVSNEQFF. The CDR3, as DNA: TGTGCCAGCAGCTTAGGCGGGGTTAGCAATGAGCAGTTCTTC.

The V and J genes are TRBV30 and TRBJ2-7; no clear D. Germline CDR1 GTSNPN, CDR2 SVGIG (reference sequence). This CDR3 has 12 amino acids. Trimming took off 7 bases at V and 5 bases at J, with 15 bases between the two ends. The CDR3, as DNA: TGTGCCTCCCGCTGGGTCAGGAACGAGCAGTACTTC. Protein product: CASRWVRNEQYF.

V gene TRBV15 combines with J gene TRBJ1-2, with D maybe TRBD1 (5 bases). Germline CDR1 and CDR2: LNHNV and YYDKDF (reference sequence). There are 16 residues in the CDR3. V lost 3 bases and J lost 1, with 15 bases in between. CDR3 residues: CATSRAIGAHNYGYTF. Written as DNA, the CDR3 is TGTGCCACCAGCAGGGCGATCGGGGCCCATAACTATGGCTACACCTTC.

J is TRBJ2-1 and V is TRBV9, with no clear D. This CDR3 is 14 amino acids long. Germline loops: CDR1 SGDLS, CDR2 YYNGEE. The germline V and J ends were trimmed by 1 base and 3 bases, with 8 bases remaining between them. CDR3 protein: CASSVNLGYNEQFF. The CDR3 DNA reads TGTGCCAGCAGCGTAAATCTAGGCTACAATGAGCAGTTCTTC.

The rearrangement joins TRBV29-1 to TRBJ2-7; D perhaps matches TRBD1 (6 bases). Trimming took 0 bases from V and 2 from J, leaving 11 bases between them. The germline V gene has CDR1 SQVTM and CDR2 ANQGSEA. There are 14 residues in the CDR3. CDR3 region: CSVEDQAGAYEQYF. CDR3 coding DNA: TGCAGCGTTGAAGATCAGGCAGGGGCCTACGAGCAGTACTTC.